The source of this T cell receptor beta chain is a study of blood T cell repertoires in COVID-19. Background on the study: Researchers got acute and convalescent COVID-19 samples from the United States, Italy and Spain.

Donors of Cohort 3 who recovered were those that had two negative PCRs, clearance, or symptom resolution. Germline assignment: CDR1 SNHLY and CDR2 FYNNEI. V dropped 6 bases and J dropped 4; count of bases not matched to a gene: 6. The CDR3 runs 14 residues. This table comes from immunoSEQ multiplex PCR, and its TCRdb copy is limited to in-frame clones, with some not included. The sample has 450,000 to 600,000 clones, approximately 86% seen once. The sequence derives from a woman between 18 and 29 years old who had recovered from COVID-19. The rearrangement joins TRBV2 to TRBJ1-1, with TRBD1 matching 9 bases. Material: PBMCs or T cells enriched from blood (not recorded which). The chain's CDR3 is CASRDRGGSTEAFF. CDR3 nucleotides: TGTGCCAGCAGGGACAGGGGAGGGAGCACTGAAGCTTTCTTT.